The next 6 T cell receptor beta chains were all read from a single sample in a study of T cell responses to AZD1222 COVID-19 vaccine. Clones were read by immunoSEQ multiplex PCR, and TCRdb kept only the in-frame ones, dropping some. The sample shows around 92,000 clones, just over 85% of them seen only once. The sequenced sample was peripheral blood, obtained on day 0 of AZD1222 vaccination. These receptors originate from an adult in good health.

CDR3 in amino acids: CASSQRQGGNTEAFF. CDR3 nucleotides: TGCGCCAGCAGCCAACGACAGGGAGGGAACACTGAAGCTTTCTTT. This chain links TRBV5-1 with TRBJ1-1, with 7 positions matching TRBD1. Germline V gene sequence: CDR1 SGHRS, CDR2 YFSETQ. This CDR3 is 15 amino acids long. The V segment lost 4 bases and the J segment 1 base; nucleotides outside the gene matches: 7.

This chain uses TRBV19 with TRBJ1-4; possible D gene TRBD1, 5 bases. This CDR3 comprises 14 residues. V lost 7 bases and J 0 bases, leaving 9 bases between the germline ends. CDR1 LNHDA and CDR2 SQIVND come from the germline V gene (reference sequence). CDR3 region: CASMEGATNEKLFF. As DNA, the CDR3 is TGTGCCAGTATGGAAGGGGCAACTAATGAAAAACTGTTTTTT.

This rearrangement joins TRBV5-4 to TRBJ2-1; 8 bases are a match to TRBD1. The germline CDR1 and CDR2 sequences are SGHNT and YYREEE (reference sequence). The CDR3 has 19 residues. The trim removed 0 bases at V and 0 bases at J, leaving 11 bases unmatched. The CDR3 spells CASSLGTGIQRPSYNEQFF. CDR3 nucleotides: TGTGCCAGCAGCTTGGGGACAGGGATACAAAGGCCCTCCTACAATGAGCAGTTCTTC.

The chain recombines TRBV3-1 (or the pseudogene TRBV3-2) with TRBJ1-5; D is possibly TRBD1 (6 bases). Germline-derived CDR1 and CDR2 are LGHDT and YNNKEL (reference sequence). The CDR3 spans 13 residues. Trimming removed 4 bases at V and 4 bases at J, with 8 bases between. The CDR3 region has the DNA TGTGCCAGCAGCCCACAGGGAAATCAGCCCCAGCATTTT. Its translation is CASSPQGNQPQHF.

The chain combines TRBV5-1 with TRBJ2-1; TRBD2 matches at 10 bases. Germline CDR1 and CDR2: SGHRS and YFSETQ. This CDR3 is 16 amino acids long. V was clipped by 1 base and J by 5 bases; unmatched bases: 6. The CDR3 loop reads CASSLRSLAGDNEQFF. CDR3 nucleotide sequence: TGCGCCAGCAGCTTGCGAAGCCTAGCGGGGGACAATGAGCAGTTCTTC.

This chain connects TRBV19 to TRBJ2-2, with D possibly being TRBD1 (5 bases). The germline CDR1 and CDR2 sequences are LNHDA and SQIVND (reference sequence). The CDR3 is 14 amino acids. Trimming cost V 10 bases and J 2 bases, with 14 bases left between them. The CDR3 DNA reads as TGTGCCACCCAGACAGTTTTAAACACCGGGGAGCTGTTTTTT. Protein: CATQTVLNTGELFF.